What follows is one TCR beta chain and its context. The source of the sample is a study of metastatic and nonmetastatic thyroid tumors. Background on the study: Repertoire data that came from the blood and tumor or nodule tissue of malignant and benign thyroid patients were compared.

TCRdb re-clonotyped the PCR reads through MiXCR. The sample carries 34,000 or so clones, about 20% recorded once. Germline V gene lookup returns CDR1 DFQATT and CDR2 SNEGSKA (reference sequence). Trimming left V 5 bases short and J 13 bases short, with 17 bases between. The CDR3 runs 11 residues. No patient had received any treatment before thyroid surgery. Sequencing was carried out using blood. This clonotype was obtained from a female donor with papillary thyroid cancer or a benign thyroid nodule (not recorded which). Some clones in this sample may be carry-over from other donors' samples. The J gene is TRBJ1-1, the V gene TRBV20-1; D gene uncertain. In DNA, the CDR3 is TGCAGTGCTCTATCACCTCCGTGGATTTTCTTT. Translation gives CSALSPPWIFF.